This TCR beta chain was found in a study of T cell responses to AZD1222 COVID-19 vaccine. Regarding the study as a whole: CD4 TCRs covered the whole spike, strongest at regions 160-218 and 743-854. Repertoire sampling occurred only after the peak T cell response. It was only six AZD1222 recipients who were seropositive at baseline.

V shed 3 bases and J 7 bases; nucleotides not matched to a gene: 7. The germline V gene encodes CDR1 LNHDA and CDR2 SQIVND (reference sequence). CDR3 length: 15 amino acids. Remarks on this clone: The target antigen is unknown.

Sequencing used immunoSEQ multiplex PCR; TCRdb keeps in-frame clones, though not all of them. Among 100,000 to 150,000 clones, over 75% were seen once, and the ten largest hold roughly 10%. The chain carries TRBV19 and TRBJ2-2; TRBD1 matches at 8 bases. The clonotype comes from an adult in good health. This specimen consisted of peripheral blood, obtained on day 0 of AZD1222 vaccination. This chain's CDR3 is CASSMRQGAVGELFF. CDR3 nucleotides: TGTGCCAGTAGTATGAGGCAGGGGGCGGTCGGGGAGCTGTTTTTT.